This T cell receptor (beta chain) derives from a study of cytomegalovirus exposure and HLA in healthy donors. About the research overall: A prior study identified roughly 110 million unique TCR beta sequences from 200 million or so T cells.

Remarks on this clone: The antigen remains undetermined.

Whole-study findings and limits: TRBV6-2, TRBV6-3 and some other V segments were unresolvable in 87-base-pair reads.

Germline assignment: CDR1 SGHNT and CDR2 YENEEA. V lost 5 bases and J lost 4, with 18 bases in between. This CDR3 region has 15 residues. It was with 60 Vbeta and 13 Jbeta primers that the PCR ran. Assay: immunoSEQ multiplex PCR; the TCRdb copy retains only in-frame clones and omits some. Of about 88,000 clones listed, around 89% were seen once; the top ten hold roughly 2.3%. The source is a young man in good health and CMV-seronegative. The gene calls are TRBV11-3 and TRBJ2-7, with D perhaps matching TRBD2 (7 bases). Sequencing was done on a sample of PBMCs. CDR3 protein: CASSRGASGLYEQYF. The CDR3 coding sequence is TGTGCCAGCAGCCGGGGGGCCAGCGGATTATACGAGCAGTACTTC.